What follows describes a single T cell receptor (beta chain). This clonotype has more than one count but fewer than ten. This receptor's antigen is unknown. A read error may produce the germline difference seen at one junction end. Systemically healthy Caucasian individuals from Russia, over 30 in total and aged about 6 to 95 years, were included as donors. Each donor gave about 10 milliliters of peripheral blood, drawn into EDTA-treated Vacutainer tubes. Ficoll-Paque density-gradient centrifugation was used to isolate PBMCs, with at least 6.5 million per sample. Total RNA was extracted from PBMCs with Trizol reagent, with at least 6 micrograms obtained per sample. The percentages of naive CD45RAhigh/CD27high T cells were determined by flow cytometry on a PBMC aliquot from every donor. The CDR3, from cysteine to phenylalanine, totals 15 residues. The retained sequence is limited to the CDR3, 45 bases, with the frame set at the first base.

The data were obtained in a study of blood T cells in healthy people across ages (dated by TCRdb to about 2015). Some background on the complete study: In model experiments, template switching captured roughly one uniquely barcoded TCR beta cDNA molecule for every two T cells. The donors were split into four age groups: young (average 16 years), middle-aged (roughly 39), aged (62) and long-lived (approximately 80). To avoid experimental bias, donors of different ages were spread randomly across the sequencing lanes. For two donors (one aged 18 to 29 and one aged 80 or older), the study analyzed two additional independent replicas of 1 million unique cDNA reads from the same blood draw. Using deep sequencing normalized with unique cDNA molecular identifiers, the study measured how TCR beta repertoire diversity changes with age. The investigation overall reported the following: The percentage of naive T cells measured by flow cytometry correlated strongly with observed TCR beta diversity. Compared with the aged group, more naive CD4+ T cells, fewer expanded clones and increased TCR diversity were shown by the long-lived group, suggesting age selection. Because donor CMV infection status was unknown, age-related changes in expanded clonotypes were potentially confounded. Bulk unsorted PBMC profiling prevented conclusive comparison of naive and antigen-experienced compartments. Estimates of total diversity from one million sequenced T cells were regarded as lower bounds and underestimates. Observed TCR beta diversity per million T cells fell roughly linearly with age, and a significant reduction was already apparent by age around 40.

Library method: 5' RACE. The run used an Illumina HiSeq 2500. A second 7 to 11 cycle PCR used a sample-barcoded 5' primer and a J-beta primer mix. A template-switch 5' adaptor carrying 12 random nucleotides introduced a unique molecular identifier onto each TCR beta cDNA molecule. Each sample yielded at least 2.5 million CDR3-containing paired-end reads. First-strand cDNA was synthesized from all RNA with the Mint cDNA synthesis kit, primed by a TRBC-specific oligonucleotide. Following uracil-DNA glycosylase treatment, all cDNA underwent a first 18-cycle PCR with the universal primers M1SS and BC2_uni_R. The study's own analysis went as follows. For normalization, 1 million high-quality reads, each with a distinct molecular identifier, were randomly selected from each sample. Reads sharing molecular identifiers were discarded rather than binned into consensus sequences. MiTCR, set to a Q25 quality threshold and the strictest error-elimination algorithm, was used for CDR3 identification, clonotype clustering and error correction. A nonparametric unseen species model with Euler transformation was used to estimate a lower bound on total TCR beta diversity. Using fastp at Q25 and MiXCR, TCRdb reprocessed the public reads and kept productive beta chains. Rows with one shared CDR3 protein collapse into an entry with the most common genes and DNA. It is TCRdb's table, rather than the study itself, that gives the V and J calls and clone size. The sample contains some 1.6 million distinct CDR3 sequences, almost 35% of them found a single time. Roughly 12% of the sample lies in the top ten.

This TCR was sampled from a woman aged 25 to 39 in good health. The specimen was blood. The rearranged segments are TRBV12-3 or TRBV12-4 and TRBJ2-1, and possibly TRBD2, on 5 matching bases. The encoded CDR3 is CASSLSRFPGNEQFF. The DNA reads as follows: TGCGCCAGCAGTCTTTCTAGATTCCCGGGGAATGAGCAGTTCTTC.